The 15 T cell receptor beta chains below were found in one sample sequenced in a study of cytomegalovirus exposure and HLA in healthy donors. Primers: 60 Vbeta forward and 13 Jbeta reverse. TCRdb keeps only in-frame clones here, not all; method: immunoSEQ multiplex PCR. The sample holds some 120,000 clones, roughly 82% seen once. The sample was PBMCs. All receptors come from a man aged 40-49 years in good health and CMV-seropositive.

Here the CDR3 DNA reads TGTGCCAGCAGCCCTCCTACTAGGGCCTACGAGCAGTACTTC. It yields the protein CASSPPTRAYEQYF. The chain couples TRBV11-3 to TRBJ2-7, with D possibly matching TRBD2 (5 bases). The CDR3 extends over 14 amino acids. V was shortened by 5 bases and J by 2 bases, with 13 bases between the two germline ends. Per the germline V gene, CDR1 is SGHNT and CDR2 is YENEEA. The variable domain in full, completed from reference TRBV11-3 and TRBJ2-7, reads EAGVVQSPRYKIIEKKQPVAFWCNPISGHNTLYWYLQNLGQGPELLIRYENEEAVDDSQLPKDRFSAERLKGVDSTLKIQPAELGDSAVYLCASSPPTRAYEQYFGPGTRLTVT.

Comments on this clone: Here the CDR3 omits its conserved ending phenylalanine or tryptophan, so a read error is the likely source. V is TRBV7-9 and J is TRBJ1-2, with no clear D. Deletions cut 1 base from V and 2 bases from J, with 5 bases between. Germline V gene lookup returns CDR1 SEHNR and CDR2 FQNEAQ (reference sequence). The CDR3 runs 13 residues. This CDR3 reads CASSLGQNYGYTL. The CDR3 DNA reads as TGTGCCAGCAGCTTAGGGCAGAACTATGGCTACACCCTC.

A single count supports this clone. The chain employs TRBV5-6 and TRBJ2-2, with D possibly being TRBD1 (5 bases). V shed 2 bases and J shed 4 bases, with 9 bases lying between them. This CDR3 has 14 amino acids. The germline V gene encodes CDR1 SGHDT and CDR2 YYEEEE. The CDR3 sequence is CASSFPRVTGELFF. The CDR3, as DNA: TGTGCCAGCAGCTTCCCCAGGGTCACCGGGGAGCTGTTTTTT. The full variable domain, rest sourced from reference TRBV5-6 and TRBJ2-2, is DAGVTQSPTHLIKTRGQQVTLRCSPKSGHDTVSWYQQALGQGPQFIFQYYEEEERQRGNFPDRFSGHQFPNYSSELNVNALLLGDSALYLCASSFPRVTGELFFGEGSRLTVL.

CDR3 in amino acids: CASSPDFSYNSPLHF. CDR3 in DNA: TGTGCCAGCAGTCCCGACTTCTCCTATAATTCACCCCTCCACTTT. This chain links TRBV27 with TRBJ1-6; D remains ambiguous. The CDR3 consists of 15 residues. V was clipped by 5 bases and J by 0 bases, with 8 bases between them. Germline loops: CDR1 MNHEY, CDR2 SMNVEV (reference sequence).

There are a few counts of this clone. The chain has TRBV11-3 and TRBJ2-1; possible D gene TRBD1, 5 bases. Germline CDR1 and CDR2: SGHNT and YENEEA. This CDR3 is 14 amino acids long. The germline V and J ends were trimmed by 3 bases and 9 bases, with 15 bases remaining between them. The CDR3 loop is CASSLGPVAAEQFF. The CDR3 DNA reads as TGTGCCAGCAGCTTGGGGCCAGTCGCGGCTGAGCAGTTCTTC.

The rearrangement links TRBV5-1 to TRBJ2-5, with 12 nucleotides matching TRBD1. The assigned J gene may be wrong: the sequence end matches TRBJ2-7 better. The V gene's germline CDR1 is SGHRS and CDR2 YFSETQ. The CDR3 is 16 residues long. CDR3 nucleotides: TGCGCCAGCAGCGGGGGACAGGGGGCCCACTCCTACGAGCAGTACTTC. This encodes CASSGGQGAHSYEQYF.

The gene calls are TRBV7-9 and TRBJ2-3, with TRBD2 identical over 7 bases. CDR1 and CDR2 (germline): SEHNR, FQNEAQ (reference sequence). CDR3 length: 15 amino acids. Unmatched junction bases numbered 4, after V lost 3 bases and J lost 1 base. DNA for the CDR3: TGTGCCAGCAGCTTTGGGGCGGGGGGCACAGATACGCAGTATTTT. Encoded protein: CASSFGAGGTDTQYF.

The chain combines TRBV28 with TRBJ2-3; 8 bases map to TRBD1. The CDR3 spans 17 residues. The trim removed 5 bases at V and 0 bases at J, leaving 10 bases unmatched. Germline-derived CDR1 and CDR2 are MDHEN and SYDVKM. The CDR3 reads CASSGSQGAFSTDTQYF. CDR3 nucleotide sequence: TGTGCCAGCAGTGGGTCTCAGGGGGCGTTTAGCACAGATACGCAGTATTTT. The variable domain in full, completed from reference TRBV28 and TRBJ2-3, reads DVKVTQSSRYLVKRTGEKVFLECVQDMDHENMFWYRQDPGLGLRLIYFSYDVKMKEKGDIPEGYSVSREKKERFSLILESASTNQTSMYLCASSGSQGAFSTDTQYFGPGTRLTVL.

V and J are TRBV19 and TRBJ2-3, with a possible D match to TRBD2 (6 bases). Trimming took off 4 bases at V and 5 bases at J, with 13 bases between the two ends. This CDR3 contains 14 residues. Germline CDR1 LNHDA, CDR2 SQIVND (reference sequence). CDR3 sequence: CASSRRGQLDTQYF. The CDR3 coding sequence is TGTGCCAGTAGTAGGCGGGGCCAGTTAGATACGCAGTATTTT.

This clone occurred once. The chain recombines TRBV30 with TRBJ2-5; 14 bases agree with TRBD2. The J segment lost 5 bases and the V segment lost 2 bases, leaving 7 bases of the junction unmatched. Germline values: CDR1 GTSNPN, CDR2 SVGIG (reference sequence). The CDR3 covers 16 residues. As DNA, the CDR3 is TGTGCCTGGAGTAGACTAGCGGGGGGGCCGTCGGAGACCCAGTACTTC. Translating gives CAWSRLAGGPSETQYF. Variable domain in full (rest from reference TRBV30 and TRBJ2-5): SQTIHQWPATLVQPVGSPLSLECTVEGTSNPNLYWYRQAAGRGLQLLFYSVGIGQISSEVPQNLSASRPQDRQFILSSKKLLLSDSGFYLCAWSRLAGGPSETQYFGPGTRLLVL.

Note on this clone: No conserved phenylalanine or tryptophan ends this CDR3, so it is likely a read error. The CDR3 DNA is TGTGCCAGCAGCCGTGACTCAGCAAACTCTGGAAACACCATATATCTT. This gives the protein CASSRDSANSGNTIYL. The V and J genes are TRBV7-2 and TRBJ1-3, with D unresolved. Germline V lookup: CDR1 SGHTA, CDR2 FQGNSA. This CDR3 region has 16 residues. Trimming cost V 5 bases and J 0 bases, with 14 bases left between them.

The genes are TRBV27 and TRBJ1-2, with 7 bases fitting TRBD1. Unmatched junction bases numbered 4, after V lost 9 bases and J lost 0 bases. The CDR3 consists of 13 residues. Germline CDR1 and CDR2: MNHEY and SMNVEV (reference sequence). CDR3 in amino acids: CASRQGANYGYTF. The CDR3 nucleotides are TGTGCCAGTAGACAGGGAGCTAACTATGGCTACACCTTC.

Worth noting for this clone: Only one base separates this from a far larger clonotype, so it likely reflects a read error. Within the sample, other DNA sequences also encode this same CDR3. The CDR3 reads CASSQEYYGGAGNTIYF. CDR3 sequence (DNA): TGTGCCAGCAGCCAAGAATATTACGGGGGTGCTGGAAACACCATATATTTT. V gene TRBV7-9 combines with J gene TRBJ1-3, with a tentative D call TRBD1 (5 bases). The germline V gene has CDR1 SEHNR and CDR2 FQNEAQ (reference sequence). Trimming removed 5 bases from V and 2 bases from J, with 19 bases in between. The CDR3 has 17 amino acids.

This clone was observed a single time. The chain is built from TRBV28 and TRBJ1-1; TRBD1 agrees at 10 bases. This CDR3 has 15 residues. Germline V gives CDR1 MDHEN, CDR2 SYDVKM. The V and J ends lost 6 bases and 6 bases, in that order; junction bases with no gene match: 10. The CDR3 spells CASSGQGGPFAEAFF. CDR3 bases: TGTGCCAGCAGCGGACAGGGGGGCCCTTTCGCTGAAGCTTTCTTT.

The V call is TRBV7-2, the J call TRBJ1-5; 8 bases fit TRBD1. The CDR3 runs to 16 residues. Unmatched junction bases numbered 12, after V lost 4 bases and J lost 7 bases. The germline gives CDR1 SGHTA, CDR2 FQGNSA. CDR3 nucleotide sequence: TGTGCCAGCAGCTCCACGGGGACAGGCAATCTGCAGCCCCAGCATTTT. It specifies CASSSTGTGNLQPQHF.